This section outlines one T cell receptor beta chain sequence together with its context. Its antigen is as yet unknown. TCRdb reprocessed the 5' RACE reads via MiXCR and lists one record per CDR3 protein. The sample consists of roughly 350,000 distinct CDR3 sequences, approximately 13% of them appearing once. These data are taken from a study of identical twins. Study findings and constraints: Sharing of beta out-of-frame sequences by twins showed a weaker excess. The study found excess low generation probability among twin-shared out-of-frame alpha sequences.

Germline V gene sequence: CDR1 SGHVS, CDR2 FQNEAQ. CDR3 size: 14 residues. V lost 0 bases and J lost 5; bases outside the gene matches: 0. Everyone who donated was a healthy Caucasian. The sample was also linked to a second study, of yellow fever vaccine responses in identical twins. That source adds: Vaccine T cell responses of twins reportedly seemed partly convergent and partly personalized.

This chain connects TRBV7-8 to TRBJ2-1, with 8 bases lining up with TRBD2. Material for sequencing was CD8+ T cells sorted from blood. The TCR sequence derives from a woman between 18 and 29 years old in good health. In nucleotides, the CDR3 is TGTGCCAGCAGCTTAGCAGCGGGGGACAATGAGCAGTTCTTC. Protein sequence: CASSLAAGDNEQFF.